This T cell receptor (beta chain) was observed in a study of T-cell memory formation after mild COVID-19. General study findings and limits: Clones shrinking between day 15 and 85 showed a balanced CD4/CD8 split, and those that grew later tilted toward CD4+.

Only a few counts were recorded for this clonotype. Its cognate antigen is unknown. TCRdb analysed the 5' RACE reads with MiXCR anew, one entry per CDR3 protein. The table records a few hundred thousand distinct CDR3 sequences, roughly 21% of them present only once. The CDR3 consists of 12 residues. V was trimmed by 5 bases and J by 7 bases, leaving 10 bases between them. Germline values: CDR1 SGHVS, CDR2 FQNEAQ. The TCR was taken from an adult woman who had mild COVID-19 (a few samples of this study predate the infection). Cell type and time point are not known. The J gene is TRBJ2-3, the V gene TRBV7-8; D is undetermined. Sequencing was carried out using PBMCs or a T cell subset sorted from them (not recorded which). The DNA for the CDR3 is TGTGCCAGCAGCCCTTCTGAAAATACGCAGTATTTT. This encodes CASSPSENTQYF.